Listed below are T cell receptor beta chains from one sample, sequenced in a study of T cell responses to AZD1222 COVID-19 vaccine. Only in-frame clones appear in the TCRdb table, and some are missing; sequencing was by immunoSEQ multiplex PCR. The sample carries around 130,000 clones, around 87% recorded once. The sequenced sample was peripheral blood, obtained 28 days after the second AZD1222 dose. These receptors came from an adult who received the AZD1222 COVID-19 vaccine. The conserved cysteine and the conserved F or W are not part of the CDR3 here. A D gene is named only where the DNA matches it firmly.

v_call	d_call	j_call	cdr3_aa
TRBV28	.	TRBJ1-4	AIGGVGDEKLF
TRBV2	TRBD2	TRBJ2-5	ASDGGEETQY
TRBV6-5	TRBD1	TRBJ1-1	ASSTGAGAF
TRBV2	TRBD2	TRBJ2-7	ASRKTSGWEQY
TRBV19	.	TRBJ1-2	ASSIHGQGEVYGYT
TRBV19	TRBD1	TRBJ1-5	ASSLTGASNQPQH
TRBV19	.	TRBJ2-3	ASSPGDFSTDTQY
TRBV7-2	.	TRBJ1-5	ASSLVTASNQPQH
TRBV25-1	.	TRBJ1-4	ASGGSGEKLF
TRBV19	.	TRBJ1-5	ASRLLSGGNQPQH
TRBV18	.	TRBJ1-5	ASSSLGDSNQPQH
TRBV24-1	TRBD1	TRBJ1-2	ATSDPGQSYGYT
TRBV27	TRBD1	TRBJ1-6	ASSLSRDRGRPLH
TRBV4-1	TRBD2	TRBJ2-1	ASSRTSGDYNEQF
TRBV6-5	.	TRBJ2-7	ASTGPTYEQY
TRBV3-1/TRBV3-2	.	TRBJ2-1	ASSQEGALYNEQF
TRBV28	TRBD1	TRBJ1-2	ASRPRDRSLYGYT
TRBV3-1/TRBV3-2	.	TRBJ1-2	ASSPGSYGYT
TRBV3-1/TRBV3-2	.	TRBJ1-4	ASSQGPRGGEKLF
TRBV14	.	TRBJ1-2	ASSTQGRAPAGYT
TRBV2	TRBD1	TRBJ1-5	ASRGGTGNHQPQH
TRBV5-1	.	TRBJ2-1	ASSRGTAYNEQF
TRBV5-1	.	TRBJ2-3	ASSASVTEADTQY
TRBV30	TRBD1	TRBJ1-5	AWSLQGGQPQH